This TCR beta chain derives from a study of blood T cell repertoires in COVID-19. Overall study: Italy, Spain and the United States were the sources of the convalescent and acute COVID-19 samples. Sample material is recorded as cDNA or gDNA derived from T cells, B-cell-depleted T cells, or PBMCs.

Authors' processing steps: Reference gene primers were amplified, and this amplification served to estimate nucleated cell counts. Using immunoSEQ multiplex PCR, the repertoire was profiled, and TCRdb retains in-frame clones only, with some absent. From that table come the V and J calls and clone size; the DNA was used to work out D and trimming. The sample lists around 100,000 clones; approximately 86% were seen once. Germline lookup yields CDR1 SEHNR and CDR2 FQNEAQ (reference sequence). The trim removed 7 bases at V and 7 bases at J, leaving 13 bases unmatched. The CDR3 loop spans 16 amino acids. Sample: peripheral blood. This rearrangement joins TRBV7-9 to TRBJ1-4; 9 positions agree with TRBD1. This clonotype originated in an elderly man with acute or convalescent COVID-19. CDR3: CASTHPPGTGREKLFF. In DNA, the CDR3 is TGTGCCAGCACCCATCCCCCCGGGACAGGGCGTGAAAAACTGTTTTTT.